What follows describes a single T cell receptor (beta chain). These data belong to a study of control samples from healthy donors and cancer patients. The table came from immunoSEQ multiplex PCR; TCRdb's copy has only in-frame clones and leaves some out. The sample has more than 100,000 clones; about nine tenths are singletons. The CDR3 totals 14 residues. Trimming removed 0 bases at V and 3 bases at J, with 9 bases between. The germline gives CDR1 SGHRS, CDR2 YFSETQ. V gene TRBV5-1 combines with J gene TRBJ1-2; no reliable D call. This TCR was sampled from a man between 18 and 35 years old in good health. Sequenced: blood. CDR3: CASSLGSPDYGYTF. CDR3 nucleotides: TGCGCCAGCAGCTTGGGGTCCCCCGACTATGGCTACACCTTC.